This TCR beta chain was profiled in a study of T cell responses to AZD1222 COVID-19 vaccine. Regarding the study as a whole: Only five to seven individuals given AZD1222 were seropositive at baseline.

Germline V lookup: CDR1 LNHDA, CDR2 SQIVND (reference sequence). Trimming shortened V by 1 base and J by 0 bases, and 16 bases separated the two germline ends. The CDR3 spans 18 residues. Clones were sequenced by immunoSEQ multiplex PCR, and TCRdb holds only the in-frame ones, with some missing. The table has some 92,000 clones, about 93% seen once. Comment on this clone: Its cognate antigen is unknown.

This clonotype originated in an adult in good health. The gene calls are TRBV19 and TRBJ1-5; D ambiguous. The material was peripheral blood, obtained on day 0 of MenACWY control vaccination. CDR3: CASSIVSGDYYSNQPQHF. The CDR3 DNA follows: TGTGCCAGTAGTATAGTCAGCGGAGATTATTATAGCAATCAGCCCCAGCATTTT.